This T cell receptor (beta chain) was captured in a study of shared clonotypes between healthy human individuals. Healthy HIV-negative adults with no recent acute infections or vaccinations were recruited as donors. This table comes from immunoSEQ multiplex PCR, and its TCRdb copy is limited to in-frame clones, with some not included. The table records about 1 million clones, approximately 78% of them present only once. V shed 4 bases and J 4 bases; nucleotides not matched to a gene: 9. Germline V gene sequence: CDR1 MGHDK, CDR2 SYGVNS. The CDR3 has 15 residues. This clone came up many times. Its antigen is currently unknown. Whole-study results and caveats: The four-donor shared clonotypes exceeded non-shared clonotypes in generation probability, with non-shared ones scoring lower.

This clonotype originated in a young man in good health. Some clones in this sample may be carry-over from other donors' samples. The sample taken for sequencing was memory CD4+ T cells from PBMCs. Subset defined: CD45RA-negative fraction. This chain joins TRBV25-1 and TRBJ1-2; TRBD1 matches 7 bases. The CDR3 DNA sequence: TGTGCCAGCAGTGTACAGGGGCGTTGGGGCTATGGCTACACCTTC. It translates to CASSVQGRWGYGYTF.